The sequence of this T cell receptor beta chain was determined in a study of read filtering for tumor transcriptome and immune sequencing. Background on the study: Among patients, 17 to 20 were male and about 15 female, aged about 47 to 85 (mean around 68). After DNase treatment, RNA was made into whole-transcriptome libraries. General study results and limits: Without single-read clonotypes, shared clonotype proportions correlated more between IR-seq and RNA-seq.

Sampling of bone marrow took place during active disease in every patient. The library was built from around 400 ng RNA with molecular barcoded adaptors for alpha/delta and beta/gamma chains. From the reads, TCRdb called clonotypes with MiXCR, one entry per CDR3 protein. The sample lists approximately 45,000 distinct CDR3 sequences, around 21% seen once, with roughly 37% in the top ten. Points on this clonotype: The antigen is unknown. An end of the junction does not agree with germline; a read error may underlie this.

The length of the CDR3 is 14 residues. Germline CDR1 DFQATT, CDR2 SNEGSKA (reference sequence). The sequence came from a donor at least 40 years old with multiple myeloma. The chain joins TRBV20-1 to TRBJ2-7; weak D call: TRBD2 (6 bases). The specimen was a population of CD138-negative cells sorted from bone marrow. Here the CDR3 DNA reads TGCAGTGCAAGAGGGACTGGAAGCTACTACGAGCAGTACTTC. As protein: CSARGTGSYYEQYF.